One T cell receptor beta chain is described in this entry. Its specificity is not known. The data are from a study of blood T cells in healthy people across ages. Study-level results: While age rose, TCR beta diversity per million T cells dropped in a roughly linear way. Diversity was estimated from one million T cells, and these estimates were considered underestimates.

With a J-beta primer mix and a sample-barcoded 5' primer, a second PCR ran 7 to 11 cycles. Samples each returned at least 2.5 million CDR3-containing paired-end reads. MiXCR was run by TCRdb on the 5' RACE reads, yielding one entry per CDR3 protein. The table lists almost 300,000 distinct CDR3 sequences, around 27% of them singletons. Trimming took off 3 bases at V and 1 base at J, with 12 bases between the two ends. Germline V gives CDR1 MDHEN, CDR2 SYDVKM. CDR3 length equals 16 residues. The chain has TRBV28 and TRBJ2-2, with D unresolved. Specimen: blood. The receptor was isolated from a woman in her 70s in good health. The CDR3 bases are TGTGCCAGCAGTTTTGGCTACGGAATGAACACCGGGGAGCTGTTTTTT. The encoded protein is CASSFGYGMNTGELFF.